The 25 T cell receptor beta chains in this list originate from one sample, sequenced in a study of blood T cell repertoires in COVID-19. TCRdb's copy holds only in-frame clones and misses some; the assay was immunoSEQ multiplex PCR. The profile shows some 42,000 clones, under 80% of them singletons. Sequenced material: peripheral blood. The receptor source for this set is a man aged 80 or over with acute or convalescent COVID-19.

V usage is TRBV9 and J usage is TRBJ1-1; D perhaps matches TRBD1 (6 bases). V gave up 2 bases and J gave up 8 bases, with 10 bases separating them. The CDR3 covers 12 residues. From germline, CDR1 is SGDLS and CDR2 YYNGEE. The CDR3 loop reads CASSVTGGEAFF. Here the CDR3 DNA reads TGTGCCAGCAGCGTGACAGGTGGGGAAGCTTTCTTT. The complete variable domain, with remaining parts taken from reference TRBV9 and TRBJ1-1, reads DSGVTQTPKHLITATGQRVTLRCSPRSGDLSVYWYQQSLDQGLQFLIQYYNGEERAKGNILERFSAQQFPDLHSELNLSSLELGDSALYFCASSVTGGEAFFGQGTRLTVV.

The gene calls are TRBV29-1 and TRBJ1-3; a possible D gene is TRBD1 (5 bases). The CDR3 is 13 amino acids. V dropped 6 bases and J dropped 4 bases, with 13 bases sitting between them. Germline-derived CDR1 and CDR2 are SQVTM and ANQGSEA. The CDR3: CSVGGRSGNTIYF. The CDR3 region has the DNA TGCAGCGTGGGGGGTCGGTCCGGAAACACCATATATTTT. Full variable domain (remainder filled in from reference TRBV29-1 and TRBJ1-3): SAVISQKPSRDICQRGTSLTIQCQVDSQVTMMFWYRQQPGQSLTLIATANQGSEATYESGFVIDKFPISRPNLTFSTLTVSNMSPEDSSIYLCSVGGRSGNTIYFGEGSWLTVV.

The chain employs TRBV5-5 and TRBJ1-2; no clear D. Germline values: CDR1 SGHKS, CDR2 YYEKEE (reference sequence). The CDR3 is made up of 13 amino acids. V was cut by 5 bases and J by 0 bases, with 8 bases left in between. This CDR3 reads CASSGEANYGYTF. CDR3 sequence (DNA): TGTGCCAGCAGTGGCGAGGCTAACTATGGCTACACCTTC. Together with reference TRBV5-5 and TRBJ1-2, the CDR3 gives the full variable domain: DAGVTQSPTHLIKTRGQQVTLRCSPISGHKSVSWYQQVLGQGPQFIFQYYEKEERGRGNFPDRFSARQFPNYSSELNVNALLLGDSALYLCASSGEANYGYTFGSGTRLTVV.

This clone has a single count. The gene calls are TRBV28 and TRBJ2-7; 9 positions match TRBD2. The V segment lost 6 bases and the J segment 2 bases; nucleotides outside the gene matches: 8. Germline-derived CDR1 and CDR2 are MDHEN and SYDVKM. The CDR3 covers 15 residues. CDR3 coding DNA: TGTGCCAGCAGGTATAGCGGGAGTCCGACCTACGAGCAGTACTTC. It encodes CASRYSGSPTYEQYF. Filled out from reference TRBV28 and TRBJ2-7, the complete variable domain reads DVKVTQSSRYLVKRTGEKVFLECVQDMDHENMFWYRQDPGLGLRLIYFSYDVKMKEKGDIPEGYSVSREKKERFSLILESASTNQTSMYLCASRYSGSPTYEQYFGPGTRLTVT.

The V and J genes are TRBV2 and TRBJ2-5; the match to TRBD2 covers 8 bases. This CDR3 is built from 15 residues. Germline CDR1 and CDR2: SNHLY and FYNNEI. V lost 6 bases to trimming and J lost 7 bases; unmatched junction nucleotides: 13. The CDR3 here is CASRAGAGGAGTQYF. CDR3 coding DNA: TGTGCCAGCAGGGCCGGGGCCGGGGGGGCGGGGACCCAGTACTTC. Full variable domain (missing parts from reference TRBV2 and TRBJ2-5): EPEVTQTPSHQVTQMGQEVILRCVPISNHLYFYWYRQILGQKVEFLVSFYNNEISEKSEIFDDQFSVERPDGSNFTLKIRSTKLEDSAMYFCASRAGAGGAGTQYFGPGTRLLVL.

The J gene is TRBJ2-7, the V gene TRBV29-1; 12 positions match TRBD1. The trim removed 4 bases at V and 6 bases at J, leaving 4 bases unmatched. This CDR3 is 13 amino acids long. Germline V gene sequence: CDR1 SQVTM, CDR2 ANQGSEA. The CDR3 nucleotides are TGCAGCGTTGCGGGACAGGGGGCGGCCGAGCAGTACTTC. Its translation: CSVAGQGAAEQYF.

The CDR3 DNA sequence: TGTGCCAGTAGGAGACAGAACGCTAACTATGGCTACACCTTC. Its translation: CASRRQNANYGYTF. The chain recombines TRBV19 with TRBJ1-2, with a weak D call TRBD1 (5 bases). The CDR3 extends over 14 amino acids. V dropped 6 bases and J dropped 0 bases, with 11 bases sitting between them. Germline assignment: CDR1 LNHDA and CDR2 SQIVND (reference sequence).

The chain is built from TRBV7-9 and TRBJ2-7; 10 bases line up with TRBD1. Germline CDR1 SEHNR, CDR2 FQNEAQ (reference sequence). The V segment lost 4 bases and the J segment 6 bases; nucleotides outside the gene matches: 9. The CDR3 consists of 15 residues. The CDR3 here is CASSSPRDRGGEQYF. In nucleotides, the CDR3 is TGTGCCAGCAGCTCACCTAGGGACAGGGGAGGCGAGCAGTACTTC.

V and J are TRBV18 and TRBJ1-5; 9 nucleotides align to TRBD1. There are 15 residues in the CDR3. With V trimmed by 6 bases and J by 3 bases, 6 bases remained unmatched. Germline CDR1 KGHSH, CDR2 LQKENI. CDR3 residues: CASSLGTGNNQPQHF. The CDR3, as DNA: TGTGCCAGCTCCCTCGGGACAGGGAACAATCAGCCCCAGCATTTT.

The chain carries TRBV10-2 and TRBJ2-3; 12 nucleotides match TRBD2. The CDR3 is 13 residues long. Germline trimming cut 10 bases from V and 3 bases from J; bases unmatched to any gene: 2. Germline-derived CDR1 and CDR2 are WSHSY and SAAADI. Here the CDR3 reads CATGLAGTDTQYF. The CDR3 coding sequence is TGCGCCACCGGACTAGCGGGGACAGATACGCAGTATTTT.

The chain recombines TRBV4-1 with TRBJ2-7; D is perhaps TRBD2 (5 bases). CDR3 size: 15 residues. V lost 3 bases and J 5 bases, leaving 17 bases between the germline ends. The germline V gene encodes CDR1 MGHRA and CDR2 YSYEKL. For the CDR3, the DNA is TGCGCCAGCAGCCATCCCGGTCCCGAGGGCCACGAGCAGTACTTC. Its translation is CASSHPGPEGHEQYF.

The gene calls are TRBV27 and TRBJ2-1; 8 bases align to TRBD1. Losses at the gene ends were 10 bases for V and 1 base for J; bases not matched to a gene: 18. The germline V gene has CDR1 MNHEY and CDR2 SMNVEV (reference sequence). CDR3 length: 18 residues. CDR3 sequence (DNA): TGTGCCAACAAACCCGGGACAGGTAAAGGGGAATCCTACAATGAGCAGTTCTTC. Amino acids: CANKPGTGKGESYNEQFF.

This clone appeared a few times. The chain joins TRBV19 to TRBJ2-5; D remains ambiguous. The CDR3 length is 13 residues. Trimming pared 5 bases from V and 1 base from J, leaving 8 bases between. The germline CDR1 and CDR2 sequences are LNHDA and SQIVND (reference sequence). Here the CDR3 reads CASSRTTQETQYF. The DNA for the CDR3 is TGTGCCAGTAGTCGCACAACCCAAGAGACCCAGTACTTC.

In DNA form, the CDR3 reads TGTGCCAGCAGCGTCGACAGGGCCTTCGCTGGCTACACCTTC. Protein: CASSVDRAFAGYTF. V gene TRBV5-4 combines with J gene TRBJ1-2; TRBD1 matches at 7 bases. Germline assignment: CDR1 SGHNT and CDR2 YYREEE (reference sequence). The ends lost 4 bases at V and 7 bases at J; junction bases unmatched: 10. The CDR3 extends over 14 amino acids.

The chain employs TRBV13 and TRBJ1-2; D is perhaps TRBD1 (5 bases). There are 16 residues in the CDR3. Germline values: CDR1 PRHDT, CDR2 FYEKMQ (reference sequence). Trimming removed 1 base at V and 5 bases at J, with 17 bases between. The DNA of the CDR3 is TGTGCCAGCAGCTTAGATAAAACCGTCGGGGGGTATGGCTACACCTTC. It specifies CASSLDKTVGGYGYTF.

The table lists this clone with a few counts. The chain employs TRBV28 and TRBJ1-2; 8 bases match TRBD1. The CDR3 runs 12 residues. Germline values: CDR1 MDHEN, CDR2 SYDVKM. V shed 4 bases and J 6 bases; nucleotides not matched to a gene: 1. The CDR3 DNA follows: TGTGCCAGCAGTTCACAGGGGGATGGCTACACCTTC. Translated: CASSSQGDGYTF.

The V call is TRBV29-1, the J call TRBJ1-4, with D uncertain. Trimming shortened V by 3 bases and J by 10 bases, and 12 bases separated the two germline ends. This CDR3 contains 12 residues. Germline CDR1 SQVTM, CDR2 ANQGSEA. Here the CDR3 reads CSVDSGSGKLFF. The CDR3 nucleotides are TGCAGCGTTGACTCCGGGAGCGGAAAACTGTTTTTT. The full variable domain, in which reference TRBV29-1 and TRBJ1-4 provide the parts outside the CDR3, is SAVISQKPSRDICQRGTSLTIQCQVDSQVTMMFWYRQQPGQSLTLIATANQGSEATYESGFVIDKFPISRPNLTFSTLTVSNMSPEDSSIYLCSVDSGSGKLFFGSGTQLSVL.

The rearrangement links TRBV28 to TRBJ1-6, with 7 bases identical to TRBD1. After removal of 8 bases from V and 2 bases from J, the junction contained 6 bases not matched to a gene. There are 15 residues in the CDR3. The germline CDR1 and CDR2 sequences are MDHEN and SYDVKM. The CDR3: CASLRQGAYNSPLHF. CDR3 DNA: TGTGCCAGCCTTCGACAGGGTGCCTATAATTCACCCCTCCACTTT.

The chain employs TRBV28 and TRBJ2-5; 10 bases are a match to TRBD1. CDR1 MDHEN and CDR2 SYDVKM come from the germline V gene. J gave up 2 bases and V 0 bases, and 0 bases lay outside the gene matches. CDR3 length: 15 residues. CDR3 amino acids: CASSLWDRGQETQYF. The CDR3 DNA reads as TGTGCCAGCAGTTTATGGGACAGGGGGCAAGAGACCCAGTACTTC.

CDR3 region: CASSAGRQGLTDTQYF. In DNA form, the CDR3 reads TGTGCCAGCAGCGCCGGGAGACAGGGACTCACAGATACGCAGTATTTT. The chain is built from TRBV7-6 and TRBJ2-3; perhaps TRBD1 as D (7 bases). V was pared by 5 bases and J by 2 bases, with 17 bases between. The CDR3 extends over 16 amino acids. Germline V CDR1 and CDR2: SGHVS, FNYEAQ. The variable domain in full, completed from reference TRBV7-6 and TRBJ2-3, reads GAGVSQSPRYKVTKRGQDVALRCDPISGHVSLYWYRQALGQGPEFLTYFNYEAQQDKSGLPNDRFSAERPEGSISTLTIQRTEQRDSAMYRCASSAGRQGLTDTQYFGPGTRLTVL.

V usage is TRBV6-5 and J usage is TRBJ1-2, with D unclear. Between the trimmed V and J ends, which lost 1 base and 6 bases, there was a span of 15 bases. Looked up from germline, CDR1 is MNHEY and CDR2 is SVGAGI. This CDR3 is 15 amino acids long. The CDR3 reads CASSYFGQSYNGYTF. CDR3 coding DNA: TGTGCCAGCAGTTACTTTGGGCAGTCGTACAATGGCTACACCTTC.

This clone is classed as medium-sized. The V and J genes are TRBV12-3 or TRBV12-4 and TRBJ2-3; D is undetermined. This CDR3 comprises 12 residues. Trimming removed 3 bases from V and 4 bases from J, with 5 bases in between. The CDR3 DNA follows: TGTGCCAGCAGTTTTCGTCCAGATACGCAGTATTTT. The encoded protein is CASSFRPDTQYF.

This chain joins TRBV3-1 (or the pseudogene TRBV3-2) and TRBJ1-1, with D perhaps matching TRBD1 (5 bases). Between the trimmed V and J ends, which lost 4 bases and 5 bases, there was a span of 14 bases. In germline, CDR1 is LGHDT, CDR2 YNNKEL (reference sequence). The CDR3 has 14 residues. CDR3 region: CASSPVIGGTEAFF. As DNA, the CDR3 is TGTGCCAGCAGCCCAGTAATCGGGGGGACTGAAGCTTTCTTT.

This clone was found once. The chain recombines TRBV9 with TRBJ1-2; the match to TRBD1 covers 8 bases. The trim removed 3 bases at V and 4 bases at J, leaving 5 bases unmatched. CDR1 is SGDLS and CDR2 is YYNGEE in the germline V gene. This CDR3 has 14 residues. Here the CDR3 DNA reads TGTGCCAGCAGCGAATGGACAGGGCTCTATGGCTACACCTTC. Its protein product is CASSEWTGLYGYTF.

The V call is TRBV5-1, the J call TRBJ2-7; 11 bases are shared with TRBD2. CDR3 length: 15 amino acids. Germline CDR1 and CDR2: SGHRS and YFSETQ. V lost 4 bases, J lost 4 bases, and 7 bases stayed unmatched. The CDR3 DNA sequence: TGCGCCAGCAGCCTATCCGGGACTAGCGGATACGAGCAGTACTTC. Amino acids: CASSLSGTSGYEQYF. The full variable domain, its missing parts supplied by reference TRBV5-1 and TRBJ2-7, is KAGVTQTPRYLIKTRGQQVTLSCSPISGHRSVSWYQQTPGQGLQFLFEYFSETQRNKGNFPGRFSGRQFSNSRSEMNVSTLELGDSALYLCASSLSGTSGYEQYFGPGTRLTVT.